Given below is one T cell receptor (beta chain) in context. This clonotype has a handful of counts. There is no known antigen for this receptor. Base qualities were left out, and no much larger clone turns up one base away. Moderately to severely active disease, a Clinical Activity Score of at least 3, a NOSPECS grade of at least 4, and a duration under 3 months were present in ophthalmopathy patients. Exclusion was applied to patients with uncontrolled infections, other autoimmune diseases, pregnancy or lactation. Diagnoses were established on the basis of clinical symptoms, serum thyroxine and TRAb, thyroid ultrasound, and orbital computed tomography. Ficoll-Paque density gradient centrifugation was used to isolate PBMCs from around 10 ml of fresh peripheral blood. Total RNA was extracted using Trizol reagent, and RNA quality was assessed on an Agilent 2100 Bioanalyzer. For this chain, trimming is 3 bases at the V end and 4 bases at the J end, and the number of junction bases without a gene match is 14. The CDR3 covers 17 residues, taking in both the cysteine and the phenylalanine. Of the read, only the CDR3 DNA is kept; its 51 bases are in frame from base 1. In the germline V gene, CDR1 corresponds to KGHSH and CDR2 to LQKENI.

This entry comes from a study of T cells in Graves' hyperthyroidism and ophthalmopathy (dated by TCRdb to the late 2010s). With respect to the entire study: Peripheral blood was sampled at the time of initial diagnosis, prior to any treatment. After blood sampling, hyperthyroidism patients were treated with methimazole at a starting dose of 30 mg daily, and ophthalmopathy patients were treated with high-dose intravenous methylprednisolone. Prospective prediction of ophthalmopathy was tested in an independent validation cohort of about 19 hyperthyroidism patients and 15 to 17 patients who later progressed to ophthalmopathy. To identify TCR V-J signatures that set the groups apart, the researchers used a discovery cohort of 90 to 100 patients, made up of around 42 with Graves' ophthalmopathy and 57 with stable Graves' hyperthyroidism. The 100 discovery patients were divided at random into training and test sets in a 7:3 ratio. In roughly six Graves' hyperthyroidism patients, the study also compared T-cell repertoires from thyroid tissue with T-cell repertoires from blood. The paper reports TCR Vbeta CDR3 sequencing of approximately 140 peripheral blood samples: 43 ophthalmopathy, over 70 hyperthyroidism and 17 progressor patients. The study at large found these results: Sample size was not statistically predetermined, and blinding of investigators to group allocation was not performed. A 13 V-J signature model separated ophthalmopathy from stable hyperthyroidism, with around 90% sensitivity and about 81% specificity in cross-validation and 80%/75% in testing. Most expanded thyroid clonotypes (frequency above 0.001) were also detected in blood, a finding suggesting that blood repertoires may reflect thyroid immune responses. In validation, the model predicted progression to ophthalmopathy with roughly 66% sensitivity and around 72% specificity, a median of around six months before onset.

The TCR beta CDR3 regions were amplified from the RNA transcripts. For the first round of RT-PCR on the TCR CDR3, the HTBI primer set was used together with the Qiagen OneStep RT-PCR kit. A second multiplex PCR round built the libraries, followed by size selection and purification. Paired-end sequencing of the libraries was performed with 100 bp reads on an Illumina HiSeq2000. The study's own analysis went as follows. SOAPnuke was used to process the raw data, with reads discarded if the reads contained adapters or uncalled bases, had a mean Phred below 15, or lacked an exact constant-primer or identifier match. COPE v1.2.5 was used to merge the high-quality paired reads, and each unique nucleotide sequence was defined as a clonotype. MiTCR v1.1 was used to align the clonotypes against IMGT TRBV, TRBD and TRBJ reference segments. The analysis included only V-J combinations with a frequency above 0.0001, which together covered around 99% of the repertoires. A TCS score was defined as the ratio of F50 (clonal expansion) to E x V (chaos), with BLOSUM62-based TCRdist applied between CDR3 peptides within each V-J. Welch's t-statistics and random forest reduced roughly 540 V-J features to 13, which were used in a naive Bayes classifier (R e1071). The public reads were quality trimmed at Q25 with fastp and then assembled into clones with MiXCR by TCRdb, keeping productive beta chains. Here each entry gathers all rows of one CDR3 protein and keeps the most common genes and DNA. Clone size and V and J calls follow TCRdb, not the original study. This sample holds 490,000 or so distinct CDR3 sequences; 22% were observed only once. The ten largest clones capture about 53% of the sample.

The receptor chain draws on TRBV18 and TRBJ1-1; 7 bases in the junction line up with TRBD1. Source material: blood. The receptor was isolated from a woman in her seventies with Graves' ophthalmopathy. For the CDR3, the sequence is CASSPRGARGWVTEAFF. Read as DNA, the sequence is TGTGCCAGCTCACCCCGGGGGGCCAGGGGGTGGGTCACTGAAGCTTTCTTT.